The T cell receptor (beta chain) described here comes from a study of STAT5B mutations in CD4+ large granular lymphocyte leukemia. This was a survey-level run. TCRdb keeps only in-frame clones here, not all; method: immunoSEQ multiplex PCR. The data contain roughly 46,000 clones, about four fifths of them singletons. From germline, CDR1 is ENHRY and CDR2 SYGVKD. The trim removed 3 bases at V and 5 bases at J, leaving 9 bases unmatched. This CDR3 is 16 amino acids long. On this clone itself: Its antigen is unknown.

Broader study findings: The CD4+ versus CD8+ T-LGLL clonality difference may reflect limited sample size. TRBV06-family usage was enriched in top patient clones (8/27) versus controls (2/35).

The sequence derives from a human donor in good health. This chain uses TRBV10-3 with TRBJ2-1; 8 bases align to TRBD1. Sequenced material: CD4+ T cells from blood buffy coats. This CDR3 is CAISDLTGAIDNEQFF. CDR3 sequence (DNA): TGTGCCATCAGTGACTTGACAGGGGCCATCGACAATGAGCAGTTCTTC.